The rows below give T cell receptor beta chains drawn from one sample of a study of T cell responses to AZD1222 COVID-19 vaccine. Profiling relied on immunoSEQ multiplex PCR, and the TCRdb table lists in-frame clones only, not all of them. The data hold about 180,000 clones, with roughly 91% observed a single time. This material consisted of peripheral blood, taken 28 days after the second dose of the MenACWY control vaccine. Source of these receptors: an adult who received the MenACWY meningococcal vaccine as a control. CDR3s include the opening cysteine and the closing phenylalanine or tryptophan. D genes are given only for firm matches. The size entry is marked missing in some rows and otherwise reads once, few, many or a size class.

CDR3 length	V gene	J gene	D gene	clone size	CDR3 protein	CDR3 DNA
14	TRBV5-4	TRBJ1-6	TRBD1	NA	CASSLKTGDSPLHF	TGTGCCAGCAGCTTGAAAACAGGGGACTCACCCCTCCACTTT
17	TRBV4-1	TRBJ2-1	NA	NA	CASTPSLGASSYNEQFF	TGCGCCAGCACCCCCTCGCTCGGGGCCAGCTCCTACAATGAGCAGTTCTTC
14	TRBV3-1/TRBV3-2	TRBJ1-2	NA	NA	CASSQVGGGYGYTF	TGTGCCAGCAGCCAAGTAGGCGGAGGCTATGGCTACACCTTC
13	TRBV29-1	TRBJ2-3	TRBD2	NA	CSVDSGGTDTQYF	TGCAGCGTTGATAGCGGGGGCACAGATACGCAGTATTTT
14	TRBV19	TRBJ2-5	TRBD1	NA	CASSPTGGQETQYF	TGTGCCAGTAGTCCGACAGGGGGGCAGGAGACCCAGTACTTC
11	TRBV3-1/TRBV3-2	TRBJ1-3	NA	NA	CASSHGNTIYF	TGTGCCAGCAGCCATGGAAACACCATATATTTT
15	TRBV7-9	TRBJ1-1	NA	NA	CASSLSISSGSEAFF	TGTGCCAGCAGCTTGTCCATAAGCTCCGGAAGTGAAGCTTTCTTT
14	TRBV24-1	TRBJ2-3	NA	NA	CATSDTGMADTQYF	TGTGCCACCAGTGACACAGGGATGGCAGATACGCAGTATTTT
11	TRBV20-1	TRBJ2-2	NA	NA	CSVRNTGELFF	TGCAGTGTAAGGAACACCGGGGAGCTGTTTTTT
15	TRBV9	TRBJ1-5	NA	NA	CASSVGGNSNQPQHF	TGTGCCAGCAGCGTAGGGGGAAATAGCAATCAGCCCCAGCATTTT
14	TRBV19	TRBJ1-2	TRBD1	NA	CASSIQDRDYGYTF	TGTGCCAGTAGTATCCAGGACAGGGACTATGGCTACACCTTC
14	TRBV4-3	TRBJ2-2	TRBD1	NA	CASSSRQGTGELFF	TGCGCCAGCAGCTCGCGACAGGGAACCGGGGAGCTGTTTTTT
16	TRBV5-1	TRBJ1-3	NA	NA	CASSLLQAISGNTIYF	TGCGCCAGCAGCTTGCTTCAGGCCATCTCTGGAAACACCATATATTTT
14	TRBV7-2	TRBJ1-1	TRBD1	NA	CASSRDRGTTEAFF	TGTGCCAGCAGCCGGGACAGGGGGACCACTGAAGCTTTCTTT
12	TRBV10-1	TRBJ2-3	NA	NA	CASSESYDTQYF	TGCGCCAGCAGTGAGTCATACGATACGCAGTATTTT
13	TRBV29-1	TRBJ2-7	NA	few	CSVKGGSSYEQYF	TGCAGCGTTAAGGGGGGCAGCTCCTACGAGCAGTACTTC
14	TRBV30	TRBJ2-7	TRBD1	NA	CAWSPGQFPYEQYF	TGTGCCTGGAGTCCGGGACAGTTCCCCTACGAGCAGTACTTC